This entry is about one T cell receptor beta chain. Antigen: not known. Once sorted, every population was more than 95% pure. The sample belongs to a study of beta chain features in type 1 diabetes. For the study at large: Researchers looked at roughly 100,000,000 sorted cells across all samples.

The entirety of the isolated RNA underwent reverse transcription, so expressed TCRB transcripts were sequenced. The method was immunoSEQ multiplex PCR; TCRdb's version includes in-frame clones alone and lacks a portion of them. The sample records 200,000 to 250,000 clones, 9.6% being singletons. Overall study findings and caveats: Compared with healthy donors, patients appeared to share more similar naive, central memory and regulatory TCRB repertoires.

The CDR3 sequence is 15 residues long. Per germline, CDR1 SQVTM and CDR2 ANQGSEA. V was shortened by 4 bases and J by 2 bases, with 17 bases between the two germline ends. This clonotype was sampled from a woman aged 18-29 years in good health. Source material: naive CD4+ T cells from blood. The chain joins TRBV29-1 to TRBJ1-2; TRBD1 might be the D (5 bases). The CDR3 coding sequence is TGCAGCGTTGTACGACAGATACAATTGAACTATGGCTACACCTTC. Protein product: CSVVRQIQLNYGYTF.